This T cell receptor beta chain was recovered during a study of blood T cell repertoires in COVID-19 (dated by TCRdb to the early 2020s). Concerning the study at large: Samples covering the acute and convalescent phases of COVID-19 were provided by collaborators in the United States, Italy and Spain. The material from the prospective study consisted of cDNA or gDNA derived from T cells, B-cell-depleted T cells, or PBMCs. Deeply sampled blood TCRbeta repertoires from subjects exposed to, actively infected with, or recovered from COVID-19 were included in the dataset. The repertoires were released in a freely available public database intended as a resource for research on the immune response to SARS-CoV-2. Samples were obtained from the ongoing ImmuneRACE study (first 160 participants) and from over 1,000 subjects provided by 6 global collaborators. Nearly every sample came with metadata listing a de-identified subject ID, COVID-19 status, age in years and sex. Where available, HLA class I and class II types were taken from metadata supplied by the sample provider and were not determined by assay-based typing. What the research found in general, with its limitations: Clinical and demographic metadata were provided uncurated, with the amount varying by source and participant.

Based on the germline V gene (reference sequence), the CDR1 and CDR2 sequences are GTSNPN and SVGIG. V is pared back by 0 bases and J by 3 bases, with 14 bases lying between the germline termini. The CDR3 covers 15 residues, taking in both the cysteine and the phenylalanine. The sequence is cut down to CDR3 DNA, 45 bases in frame from base 1. On this clone itself: Which antigen it targets is not known. There are no base qualities to consult, and no much larger clone falls within one base.

TCRbeta CDR3 regions were amplified from genomic DNA by means of the immunoSEQ Assay, a bias-controlled multiplex PCR. As for the original processing: The number of nucleated cells in each sample was estimated by amplification of reference gene primers within the assay. To quantify the absolute abundance of each unique TCRbeta CDR3 rearrangement, sequence reads were collapsed and filtered. Productive Simpson clonality was computed per sample as the square root of Simpson's diversity index over productive rearrangements. TCRdb provides this immuneACCESS table in a form limited to in-frame rearrangements. Some clones are lacking; in checked studies, under half of them reflect an unresolved V gene, and why the rest are absent is not known. D and trimming were read from the DNA, whereas the V and J calls and clone size are those reported in that table. Across this sample there are more than 65,000 clones, with approximately 88% seen only once. The ten most abundant clones make up nearly 5% of the sample.

Collaborating institutions collected whole blood in K2EDTA tubes following their own protocols. For TCRbeta analysis, collaborator samples were shipped as frozen whole blood, as isolated PBMCs, or as DNA extracted from either sample type. This chain joins TRBV30 to TRBJ2-5; TRBD1 might be the D gene, on 6 matching bases. The sample was peripheral blood. This receptor was obtained from an elderly woman with active or convalescent COVID-19. The nucleotide sequence reads TGTGCCTGGAGTGTAAAATGGGCAGGGGAAGAGACCCAGTACTTC. Its translation reads: CAWSVKWAGEETQYF. The CDR3, completed at both ends by the reference TRBV30 and TRBJ2-5 genes, gives the full variable domain SQTIHQWPATLVQPVGSPLSLECTVEGTSNPNLYWYRQAAGRGLQLLFYSVGIGQISSEVPQNLSASRPQDRQFILSSKKLLLSDSGFYLCAWSVKWAGEETQYFGPGTRLLVL.